The 26 T cell receptor beta chains listed next were all sequenced from one sample in a study of T cell repertoires in cytomegalovirus infection. Via MiXCR, TCRdb re-called the reads, giving one row per CDR3 protein. The table lists roughly 700,000 distinct CDR3 sequences, around 30% of them singletons. Antigens of these TCRs are unknown. Sequences were derived from cultured PBMCs, sampled from culture after CMV antigen stimulation. The source of these receptors is a human donor in good health (CMV status not recorded). Some clones in this sample may be carry-over from other donors' samples.

The chain employs TRBV28 and TRBJ1-5; D not resolved. The germline V gene has CDR1 MDHEN and CDR2 SYDVKM. The CDR3 consists of 13 residues. Trimming left V 4 bases short and J 3 bases short, with 7 bases between. The CDR3 loop is CASSSVNNQPQHF. Written as DNA, the CDR3 is TGTGCCAGCAGTTCGGTCAACAATCAGCCCCAGCATTTT.

This clonotype came up many times. The rearrangement links TRBV12-3 or TRBV12-4 to TRBJ1-5, with unresolved D. The V and J ends lost 5 bases and 2 bases respectively, with 13 bases between them. CDR3 length: 15 amino acids. CDR3 protein: CASSTLVGRNQPQHF. The CDR3 coding sequence is TGTGCCAGCAGTACCCTTGTAGGTCGCAATCAGCCCCAGCATTTT.

The genes are TRBV28 and TRBJ2-3; 7 bases align to TRBD2. J lost 3 bases, V lost 4 bases, and 13 bases had no gene match. The CDR3 length is 17 residues. CDR1 is MDHEN and CDR2 is SYDVKM in the germline V gene. CDR3 coding DNA: TGTGCCAGCAGTTATTCCCCATGGGGGGGGGGGACAGATACGCAGTATTTT. As protein: CASSYSPWGGGTDTQYF.

The chain links TRBV6-1 to TRBJ1-4; the match to TRBD1 covers 9 bases. This CDR3 spans 13 amino acids. From germline, CDR1 is MNHNS and CDR2 SASEGT. With V trimmed by 6 bases and J by 8 bases, 4 bases remained unmatched. DNA of the CDR3: TGTGCCAGCAGGGACAGGGGTCGGGAAAAACTGTTTTTT. Translation gives CASRDRGREKLFF.

This chain joins TRBV6-6 and TRBJ2-1; D might be TRBD1 or TRBD2, each matching 5 bases. Germline values: CDR1 MNHNY, CDR2 SVGAGI (reference sequence). The CDR3 contains 16 residues. Trimming left V 5 bases short and J 2 bases short, with 16 bases between. The CDR3 here is CASSAQWGSAYNEQFF. DNA of the CDR3: TGTGCCAGCAGTGCTCAGTGGGGGTCTGCCTACAATGAGCAGTTCTTC.

This clonotype came up many times. The chain uses TRBV7-2 and TRBJ2-7, with D unresolved. The CDR3 consists of 14 residues. Trimming removed 1 base at V and 0 bases at J, with 7 bases between. Germline V lookup: CDR1 SGHTA, CDR2 FQGNSA. The CDR3 here is CASSLELDSYEQYF. In DNA form, the CDR3 reads TGTGCCAGCAGCTTAGAACTCGACTCCTACGAGCAGTACTTC.

The V gene is TRBV10-3, the J gene TRBJ2-1, with 8 positions matching TRBD2. Germline CDR1 ENHRY, CDR2 SYGVKD. Losses at the gene ends were 0 bases for V and 7 bases for J; bases not matched to a gene: 5. The CDR3 loop spans 15 amino acids. CDR3 in amino acids: CAISESGAGENEQFF. CDR3 sequence (DNA): TGTGCCATCAGTGAGTCGGGAGCGGGAGAGAATGAGCAGTTCTTC.

This clonotype has ten or more counts. The gene calls are TRBV7-6 and TRBJ2-7; TRBD1 agrees at 8 bases. V was pared by 5 bases and J by 3 bases, with 9 bases of the junction left unmatched. In germline, CDR1 is SGHVS, CDR2 FNYEAQ. The CDR3 length is 15 residues. The CDR3 reads CASSPGTGDFYEQYF. Here the CDR3 DNA reads TGTGCCAGCAGCCCAGGGACAGGAGACTTCTACGAGCAGTACTTC.

The chain has TRBV6-2 or TRBV6-3 and TRBJ1-6; possible D gene TRBD1, 6 bases. Germline V gene lookup returns CDR1 MNHEY and CDR2 SVGEGT. V dropped 5 bases and J dropped 4 bases, with 18 bases sitting between them. The CDR3 sequence is 17 residues long. In DNA, the CDR3 is TGTGCCAGCAGTGACGGCGGGGGCAATGCTTATAATTCACCCCTCCACTTT. The encoded protein is CASSDGGGNAYNSPLHF.

For the CDR3, the DNA is TGTGCGGGGACTCCCGCCGAGACCGGGGAGCTGTTTTTT. Its translation: CAGTPAETGELFF. The V and J genes are TRBV7-2 and TRBJ2-2; D might be TRBD2 (6 bases). Germline lookup yields CDR1 SGHTA and CDR2 FQGNSA. This CDR3 comprises 13 residues.

This clonotype was picked up many times. This chain uses TRBV7-2 with TRBJ1-3; a weak D match, TRBD1 (5 bases). With 3 bases removed from V and 8 bases from J, the gap between germline ends came to 11 bases. The CDR3 extends over 13 amino acids. Germline V CDR1 and CDR2: SGHTA, FQGNSA. In nucleotides, the CDR3 is TGTGCCAGCAGCTTGAGCAGGGAAGACACCATATATTTT. This codes for CASSLSREDTIYF.

This chain uses TRBV7-2 with TRBJ2-5; D is perhaps TRBD1 or TRBD2 (5 bases each). CDR1 and CDR2 (germline): SGHTA, FQGNSA. The V gene lost 5 bases and the J gene lost 3 bases, with 16 bases spanning the gap. This CDR3 is 15 amino acids long. This CDR3 is CASSRRGVEEETQYF. CDR3 sequence (DNA): TGTGCCAGCAGCCGTCGAGGGGTGGAGGAAGAGACCCAGTACTTC.

This clonotype has a count of ten or more. The J gene is TRBJ2-1, the V gene TRBV7-2, with 8 bases matching TRBD1. CDR3 size: 16 residues. V lost 2 bases, J lost 4 bases, and 7 bases stayed unmatched. CDR1 is SGHTA and CDR2 is FQGNSA in the germline V gene. CDR3 bases: TGTGCCAGCAGCTTAAATCCCGGGACAGGATACAATGAGCAGTTCTTC. It translates to CASSLNPGTGYNEQFF.

This clonotype was counted only a few times. The chain combines TRBV7-8 with TRBJ2-7; D might be TRBD1 or TRBD2, each matching 5 bases. The V gene's germline CDR1 is SGHVS and CDR2 FQNEAQ. V dropped 3 bases and J dropped 3 bases, with 9 bases sitting between them. This CDR3 spans 13 amino acids. CDR3 sequence: CASSFGTIYEQYF. The DNA for the CDR3 is TGTGCCAGCAGCTTCGGGACCATCTACGAGCAGTACTTC.

J is TRBJ2-7 and V is TRBV12-3 or TRBV12-4, with D perhaps assigned TRBD1 or TRBD2 (6 bases each). Trimming removed 8 bases at V and 0 bases at J, with 14 bases between. CDR3 length equals 14 residues. Here the CDR3 DNA reads TGTGCCAGCCCTAGGGGGGAGCTCTCCTACGAGCAGTACTTC. It specifies CASPRGELSYEQYF.

V gene TRBV28 combines with J gene TRBJ2-1; D gene unclear. This CDR3 region has 15 residues. The V end was cut by 2 bases, the J end by 4 bases, with 12 bases between. Germline loops: CDR1 MDHEN, CDR2 SYDVKM. The CDR3 DNA is TGTGCCAGCAGTTTAACCCTCAACAATTACAATGAGCAGTTCTTC. It is translated as CASSLTLNNYNEQFF.

This clonotype was counted ten times or more. The rearrangement links TRBV7-2 to TRBJ2-6; D uncertain. The CDR3 contains 14 residues. The V and J ends lost 5 bases and 3 bases respectively, with 8 bases between them. CDR1 is SGHTA and CDR2 is FQGNSA in the germline V gene. The CDR3 loop is CASSLRGGANVLTF. CDR3 bases: TGTGCCAGCAGCCTACGCGGTGGGGCCAACGTCCTGACTTTC.

A few counts support this clonotype. V usage is TRBV19 and J usage is TRBJ2-1, with 7 bases that match TRBD2. The germline CDR1 and CDR2 sequences are LNHDA and SQIVND (reference sequence). V dropped 10 bases and J dropped 2; count of bases not matched to a gene: 8. CDR3 length: 14 residues. CDR3 amino acids: CATQPGTTYNEQFF. Written as DNA, the CDR3 is TGTGCCACTCAACCCGGGACTACCTACAATGAGCAGTTCTTC. Using reference TRBV19 and TRBJ2-1 for the parts outside the CDR3, the full variable domain is DGGITQSPKYLFRKEGQNVTLSCEQNLNHDAMYWYRQDPGQGLRLIYYSQIVNDFQKGDIAEGYSVSREKKESFPLTVTSAQKNPTAFYLCATQPGTTYNEQFFGPGTRLTVL.

This clonotype was found a few times. The V and J genes are TRBV20-1 and TRBJ1-1; no firm D call. V lost 0 bases and J lost 1, with 12 bases in between. Germline V gene sequence: CDR1 DFQATT, CDR2 SNEGSKA (reference sequence). This CDR3 is 15 amino acids long. The CDR3 is CSARDHVIGNTEAFF. Here the CDR3 DNA reads TGCAGTGCTAGAGATCATGTCATAGGGAACACTGAAGCTTTCTTT.

This clonotype was observed a few times. The V call is TRBV28, the J call TRBJ2-2, with D perhaps matching TRBD1 or TRBD2 (6 bases each). Per germline, CDR1 MDHEN and CDR2 SYDVKM. This CDR3 has 15 residues. Trimming pared 3 bases from V and 5 bases from J, leaving 13 bases between. CDR3 region: CASSFGGLRTGELFF. Here the CDR3 DNA reads TGTGCCAGCAGTTTTGGGGGGCTGAGAACCGGGGAGCTGTTTTTT.

The chain recombines TRBV6-5 with TRBJ1-1; D remains unclear. This CDR3 region has 15 residues. Trimming removed 4 bases from V and 3 bases from J, with 15 bases in between. In germline, CDR1 is MNHEY, CDR2 SVGAGI. The CDR3 sequence is CASSSLGNWDTEAFF. For the CDR3, the DNA is TGTGCCAGCAGTTCCCTGGGGAACTGGGACACTGAAGCTTTCTTT.

The chain couples TRBV20-1 to TRBJ2-4; TRBD1 or TRBD2 may be the D gene (5 bases each). The CDR3 covers 15 residues. The V end lost 5 bases, the J end lost 0 bases, and 14 bases lay between the germline ends. Germline values: CDR1 DFQATT, CDR2 SNEGSKA (reference sequence). CDR3 in amino acids: CSAGRQILAKNIQYF. In nucleotides, the CDR3 is TGCAGTGCTGGGAGACAGATACTAGCCAAAAACATTCAGTACTTC.

The count of this clonotype is one. The gene calls are TRBV6-2 or TRBV6-3 and TRBJ2-7, with D unresolved. V lost 2 bases and J lost 5, with 7 bases in between. CDR1 MNHEY and CDR2 SVGEGT come from the germline V gene. This CDR3 spans 12 amino acids. The CDR3 nucleotides are TGTGCCAGCAGTTACGGTGGGAACGAGCAGTACTTC. As protein: CASSYGGNEQYF.

The chain has TRBV5-1 and TRBJ2-1; either TRBD1 or TRBD2 may fit D (5 bases each). Germline V gene data show CDR1 as SGHRS and CDR2 as YFSETQ. This CDR3 comprises 15 residues. V gave up 3 bases and J gave up 5 bases, with 15 bases separating them. This CDR3 is CASSSSGPANNEQFF. DNA for the CDR3: TGCGCCAGCAGCTCATCGGGACCAGCGAACAATGAGCAGTTCTTC.

The chain combines TRBV19 with TRBJ1-5; 7 nucleotides agree with TRBD1. J lost 5 bases, V lost 9 bases, and 13 bases had no gene match. This CDR3 is 15 amino acids long. Germline V gene lookup returns CDR1 LNHDA and CDR2 SQIVND (reference sequence). The CDR3 is CASRLGQDGYQPQHF. The CDR3 coding sequence is TGTGCCAGCCGATTAGGACAGGACGGGTATCAGCCCCAGCATTTT. The full variable domain, in which reference TRBV19 and TRBJ1-5 provide the parts outside the CDR3, is DGGITQSPKYLFRKEGQNVTLSCEQNLNHDAMYWYRQDPGQGLRLIYYSQIVNDFQKGDIAEGYSVSREKKESFPLTVTSAQKNPTAFYLCASRLGQDGYQPQHFGDGTRLSIL.

The chain links TRBV4-3 to TRBJ2-7, with D possibly TRBD2 on 6 matching bases. CDR3 size: 14 residues. V was clipped by 5 bases and J by 4 bases, with 15 bases between them. CDR1 and CDR2 from the germline V gene are LGHNA and YSLEER. CDR3 bases: TGCGCCAGCAGCGGCGGGACGAGAATTTACGAGCAGTACTTC. This encodes CASSGGTRIYEQYF.